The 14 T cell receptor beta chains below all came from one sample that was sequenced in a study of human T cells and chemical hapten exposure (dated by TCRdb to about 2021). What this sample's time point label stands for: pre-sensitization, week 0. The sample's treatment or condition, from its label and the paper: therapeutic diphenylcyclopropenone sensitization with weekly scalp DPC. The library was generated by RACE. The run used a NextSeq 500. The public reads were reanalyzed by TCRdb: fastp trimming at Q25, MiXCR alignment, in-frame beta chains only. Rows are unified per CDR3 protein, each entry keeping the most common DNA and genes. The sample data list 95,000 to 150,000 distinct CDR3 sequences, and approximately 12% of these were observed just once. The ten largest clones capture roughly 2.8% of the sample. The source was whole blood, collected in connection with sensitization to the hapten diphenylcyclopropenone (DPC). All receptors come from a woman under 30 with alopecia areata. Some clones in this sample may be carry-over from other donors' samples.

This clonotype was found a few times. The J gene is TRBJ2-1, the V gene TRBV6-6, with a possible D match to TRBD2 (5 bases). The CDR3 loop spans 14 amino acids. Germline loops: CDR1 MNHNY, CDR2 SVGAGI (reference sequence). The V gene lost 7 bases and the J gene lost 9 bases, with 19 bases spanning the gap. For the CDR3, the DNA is TGTGCCAGCACCCTGAGGGCAGGTTATGGTGAGCAGTTCTTC. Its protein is CASTLRAGYGEQFF.

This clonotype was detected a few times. The CDR3 loop is CATHPSGGSTDTQYF. The CDR3 region has the DNA TGTGCCACCCACCCCTCGGGAGGGAGCACAGATACGCAGTATTTT. The chain joins TRBV28 to TRBJ2-3; 8 nucleotides agree with TRBD2. Germline assignment: CDR1 MDHEN and CDR2 SYDVKM. This CDR3 is 15 amino acids long. Trimming cost V 10 bases and J 0 bases; bases outside gene matches: 9.

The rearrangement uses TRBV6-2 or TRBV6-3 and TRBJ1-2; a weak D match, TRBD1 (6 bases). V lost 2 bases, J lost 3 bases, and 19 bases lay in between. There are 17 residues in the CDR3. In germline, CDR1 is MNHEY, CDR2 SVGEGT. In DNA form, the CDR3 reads TGTGCCAGCAGTTACCTCCGAGGACAGTCGCTACACTATGGCTACACCTTC. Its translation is CASSYLRGQSLHYGYTF.

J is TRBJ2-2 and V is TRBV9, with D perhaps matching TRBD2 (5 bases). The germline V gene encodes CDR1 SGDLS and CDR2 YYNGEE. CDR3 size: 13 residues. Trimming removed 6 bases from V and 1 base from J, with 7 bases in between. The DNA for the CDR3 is TGTGCCAGCACTCGGGGGAACACCGGGGAGCTGTTTTTT. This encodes CASTRGNTGELFF.

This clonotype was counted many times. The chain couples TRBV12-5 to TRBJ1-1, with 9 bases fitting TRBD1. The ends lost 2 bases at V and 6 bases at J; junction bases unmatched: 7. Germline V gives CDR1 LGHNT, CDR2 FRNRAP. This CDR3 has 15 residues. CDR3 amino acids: CASGLFPDRGAEAFF. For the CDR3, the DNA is TGTGCTAGTGGTTTGTTCCCCGACAGGGGGGCTGAAGCTTTCTTT. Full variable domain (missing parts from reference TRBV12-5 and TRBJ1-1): DARVTQTPRHKVTEMGQEVTMRCQPILGHNTVFWYRQTMMQGLELLAYFRNRAPLDDSGMPKDRFSAEMPDATLATLKIQPSEPRDSAVYFCASGLFPDRGAEAFFGQGTRLTVV.

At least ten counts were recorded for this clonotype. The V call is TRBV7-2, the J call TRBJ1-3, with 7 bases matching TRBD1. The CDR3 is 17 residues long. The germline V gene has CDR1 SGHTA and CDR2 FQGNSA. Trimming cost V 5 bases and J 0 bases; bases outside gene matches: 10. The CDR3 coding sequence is TGTGCCAGCAGCCCAAGGACAGGCCCTAACTCTGGAAACACCATATATTTT. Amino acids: CASSPRTGPNSGNTIYF. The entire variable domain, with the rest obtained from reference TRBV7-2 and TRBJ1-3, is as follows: GAGVSQSPSNKVTEKGKDVELRCDPISGHTALYWYRQSLGQGLEFLIYFQGNSAPDKSGLPSDRFSAERTGGSVSTLTIQRTQQEDSAVYLCASSPRTGPNSGNTIYFGEGSWLTVV.

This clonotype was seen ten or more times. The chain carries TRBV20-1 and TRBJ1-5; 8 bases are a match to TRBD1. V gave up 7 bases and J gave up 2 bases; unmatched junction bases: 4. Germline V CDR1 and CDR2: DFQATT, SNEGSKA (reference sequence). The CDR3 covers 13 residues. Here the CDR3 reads CSVAQGGNQPQHF. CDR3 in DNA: TGCAGTGTGGCACAGGGGGGCAATCAGCCCCAGCATTTT.

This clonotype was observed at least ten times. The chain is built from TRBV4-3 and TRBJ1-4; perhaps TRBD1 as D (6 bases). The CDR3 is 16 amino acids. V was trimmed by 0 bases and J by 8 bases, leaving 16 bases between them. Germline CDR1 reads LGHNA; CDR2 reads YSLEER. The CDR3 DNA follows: TGCGCCAGCAGCCAAGAAAGCATGGGGGCAAGGGAAAAACTGTTTTTT. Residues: CASSQESMGAREKLFF.

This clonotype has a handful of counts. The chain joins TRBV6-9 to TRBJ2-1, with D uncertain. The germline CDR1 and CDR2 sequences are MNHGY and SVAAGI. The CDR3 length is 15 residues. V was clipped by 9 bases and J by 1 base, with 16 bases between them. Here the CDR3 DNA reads TGTGCCAGACCTCCACAGAGGCCGTCCTACAATGAGCAGTTCTTC. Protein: CARPPQRPSYNEQFF.

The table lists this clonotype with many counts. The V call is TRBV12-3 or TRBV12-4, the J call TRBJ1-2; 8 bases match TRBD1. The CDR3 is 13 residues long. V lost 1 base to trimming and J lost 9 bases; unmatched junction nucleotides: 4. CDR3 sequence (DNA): TGTGCCAGCAGTTTAGGGACAGGGATGCGCTACACCTTC. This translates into CASSLGTGMRYTF.

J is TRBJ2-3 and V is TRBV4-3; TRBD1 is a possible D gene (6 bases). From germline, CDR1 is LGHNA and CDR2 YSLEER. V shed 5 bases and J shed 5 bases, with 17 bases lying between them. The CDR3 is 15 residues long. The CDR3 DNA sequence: TGCGCCAGCAGCTTGGAAGGCAGGGGTGGAGATACGCAGTATTTT. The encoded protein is CASSLEGRGGDTQYF.

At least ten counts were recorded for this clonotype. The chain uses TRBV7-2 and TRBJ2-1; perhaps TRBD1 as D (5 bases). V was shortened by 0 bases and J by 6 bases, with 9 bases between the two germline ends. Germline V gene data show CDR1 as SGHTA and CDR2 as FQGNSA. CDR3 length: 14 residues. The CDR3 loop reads CASSLAIGANEQFF. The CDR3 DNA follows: TGTGCCAGCAGCTTAGCTATAGGGGCCAATGAGCAGTTCTTC.

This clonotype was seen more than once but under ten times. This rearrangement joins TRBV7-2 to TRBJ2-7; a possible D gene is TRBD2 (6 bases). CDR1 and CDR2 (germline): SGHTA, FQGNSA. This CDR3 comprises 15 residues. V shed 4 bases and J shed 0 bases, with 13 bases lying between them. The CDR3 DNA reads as TGTGCCAGCAGCTCCTCTGGCGGGGACTCCTACGAGCAGTACTTC. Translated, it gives CASSSSGGDSYEQYF.

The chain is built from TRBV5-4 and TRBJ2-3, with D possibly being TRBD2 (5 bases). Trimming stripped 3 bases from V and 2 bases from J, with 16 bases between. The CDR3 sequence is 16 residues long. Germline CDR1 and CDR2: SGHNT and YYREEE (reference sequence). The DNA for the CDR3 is TGTGCCAGCAGCTGGGGAGCGGACCATGACACAGATACGCAGTATTTT. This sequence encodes CASSWGADHDTDTQYF. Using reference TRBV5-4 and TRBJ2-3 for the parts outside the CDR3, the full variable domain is ETGVTQSPTHLIKTRGQQVTLRCSSQSGHNTVSWYQQALGQGPQFIFQYYREEENGRGNFPPRFSGLQFPNYSSELNVNALELDDSALYLCASSWGADHDTDTQYFGPGTRLTVL.